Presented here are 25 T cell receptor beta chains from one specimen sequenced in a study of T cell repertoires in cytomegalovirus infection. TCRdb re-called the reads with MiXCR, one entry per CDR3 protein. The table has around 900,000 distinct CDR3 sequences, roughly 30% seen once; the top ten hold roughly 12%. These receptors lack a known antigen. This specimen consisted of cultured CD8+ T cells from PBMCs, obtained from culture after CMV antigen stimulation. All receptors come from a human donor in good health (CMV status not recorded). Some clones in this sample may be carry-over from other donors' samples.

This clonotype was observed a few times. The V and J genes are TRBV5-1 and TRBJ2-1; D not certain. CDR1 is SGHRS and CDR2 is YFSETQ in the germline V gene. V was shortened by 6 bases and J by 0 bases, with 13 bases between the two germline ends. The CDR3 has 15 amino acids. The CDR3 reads CASKLGSFSYNEQFF. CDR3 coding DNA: TGCGCCAGCAAGTTAGGGTCCTTCTCCTACAATGAGCAGTTCTTC. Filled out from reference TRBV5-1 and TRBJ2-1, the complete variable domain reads KAGVTQTPRYLIKTRGQQVTLSCSPISGHRSVSWYQQTPGQGLQFLFEYFSETQRNKGNFPGRFSGRQFSNSRSEMNVSTLELGDSALYLCASKLGSFSYNEQFFGPGTRLTVL.

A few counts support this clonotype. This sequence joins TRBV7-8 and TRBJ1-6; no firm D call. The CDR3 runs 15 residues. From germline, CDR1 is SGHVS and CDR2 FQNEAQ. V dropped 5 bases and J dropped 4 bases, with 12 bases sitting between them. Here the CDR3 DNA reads TGTGCCAGCAGCCAACGCCCGGGGTATAATTCACCCCTCCACTTT. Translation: CASSQRPGYNSPLHF.

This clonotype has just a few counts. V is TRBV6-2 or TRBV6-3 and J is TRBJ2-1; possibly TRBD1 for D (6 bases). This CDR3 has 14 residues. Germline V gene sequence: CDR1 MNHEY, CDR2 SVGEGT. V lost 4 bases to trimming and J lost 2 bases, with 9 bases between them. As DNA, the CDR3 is TGTGCCAGCAGTTGGACAGACACCTACAATGAGCAGTTCTTC. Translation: CASSWTDTYNEQFF.

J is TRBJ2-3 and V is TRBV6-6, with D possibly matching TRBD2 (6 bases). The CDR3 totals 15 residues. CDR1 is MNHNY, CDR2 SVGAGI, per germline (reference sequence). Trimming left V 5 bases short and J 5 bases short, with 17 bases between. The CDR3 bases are TGTGCCAGCAGTGTGGGGGGTGCTGTGTTAGATACGCAGTATTTT. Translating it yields CASSVGGAVLDTQYF.

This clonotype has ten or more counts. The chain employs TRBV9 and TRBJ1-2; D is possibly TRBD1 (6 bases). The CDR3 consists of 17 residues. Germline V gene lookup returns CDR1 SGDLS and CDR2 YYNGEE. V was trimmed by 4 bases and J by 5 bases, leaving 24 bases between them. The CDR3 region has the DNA TGTGCCAGCAGCCCCACCCGGGACAAAGGGACGGAATATGGCTACACCTTC. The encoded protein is CASSPTRDKGTEYGYTF.

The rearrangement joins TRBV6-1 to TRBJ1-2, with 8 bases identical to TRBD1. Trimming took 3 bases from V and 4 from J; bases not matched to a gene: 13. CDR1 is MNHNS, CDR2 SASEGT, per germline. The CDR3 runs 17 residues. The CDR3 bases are TGTGCCAGCAGTGAGCCTTCTTGGACAGGGCTTTTCTATGGCTACACCTTC. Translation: CASSEPSWTGLFYGYTF.

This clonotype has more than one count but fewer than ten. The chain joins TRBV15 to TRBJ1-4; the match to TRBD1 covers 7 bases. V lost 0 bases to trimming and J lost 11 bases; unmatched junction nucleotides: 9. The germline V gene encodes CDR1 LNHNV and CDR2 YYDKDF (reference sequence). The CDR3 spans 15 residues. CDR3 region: CATSRDRQGVGKLFF. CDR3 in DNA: TGTGCCACCAGCAGAGATCGGCAGGGGGTGGGGAAACTGTTTTTT.

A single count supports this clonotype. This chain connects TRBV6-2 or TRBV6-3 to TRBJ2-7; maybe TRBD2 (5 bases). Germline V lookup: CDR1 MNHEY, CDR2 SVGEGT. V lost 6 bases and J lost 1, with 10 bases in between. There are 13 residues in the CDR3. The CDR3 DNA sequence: TGTGCCAGCAGGGGAGACACGTCCTACGAGCAGTACTTC. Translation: CASRGDTSYEQYF.

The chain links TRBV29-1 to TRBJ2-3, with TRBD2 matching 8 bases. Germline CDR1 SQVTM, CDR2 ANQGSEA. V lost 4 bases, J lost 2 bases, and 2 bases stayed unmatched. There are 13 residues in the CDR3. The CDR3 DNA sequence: TGCAGCGTTGCCGGGGGGGACACAGATACGCAGTATTTT. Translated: CSVAGGDTDTQYF.

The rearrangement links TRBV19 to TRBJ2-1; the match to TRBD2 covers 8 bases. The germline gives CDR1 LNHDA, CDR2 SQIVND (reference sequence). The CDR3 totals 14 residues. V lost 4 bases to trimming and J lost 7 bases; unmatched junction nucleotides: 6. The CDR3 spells CASSKAGAQNEQFF. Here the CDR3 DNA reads TGTGCCAGTAGTAAAGCGGGGGCCCAGAATGAGCAGTTCTTC.

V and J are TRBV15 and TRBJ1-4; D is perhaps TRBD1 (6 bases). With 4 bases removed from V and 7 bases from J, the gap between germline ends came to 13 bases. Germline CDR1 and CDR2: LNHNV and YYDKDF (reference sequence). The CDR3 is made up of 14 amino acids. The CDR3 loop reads CATSIRQELEKLFF. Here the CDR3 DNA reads TGTGCCACCAGCATCCGACAGGAGCTTGAAAAACTGTTTTTT.

The CDR3 DNA follows: TGTGCCAGCAGCTTGGCCGTCAGTAGCGCAGATACGCAGTATTTT. Translated, it gives CASSLAVSSADTQYF. V and J are TRBV5-5 and TRBJ2-3, with D perhaps matching TRBD2 (5 bases). Germline CDR1 is SGHKS and CDR2 is YYEKEE (reference sequence). Trimming stripped 0 bases from V and 4 bases from J, with 12 bases between. The CDR3 has 15 amino acids.

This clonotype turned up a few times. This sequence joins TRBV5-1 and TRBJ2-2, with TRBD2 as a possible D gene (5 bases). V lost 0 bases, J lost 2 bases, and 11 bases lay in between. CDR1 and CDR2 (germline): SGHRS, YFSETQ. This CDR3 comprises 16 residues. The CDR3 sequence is CASSLGRADNTGELFF. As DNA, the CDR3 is TGCGCCAGCAGCTTGGGCCGAGCGGATAACACCGGGGAGCTGTTTTTT.

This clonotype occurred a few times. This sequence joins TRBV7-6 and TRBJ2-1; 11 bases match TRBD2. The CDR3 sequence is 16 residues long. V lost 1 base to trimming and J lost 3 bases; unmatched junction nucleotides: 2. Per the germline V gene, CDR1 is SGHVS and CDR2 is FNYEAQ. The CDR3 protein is CASSLGSGGDYNEQFF. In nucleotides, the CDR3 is TGTGCCAGCAGCTTAGGTAGCGGGGGGGACTACAATGAGCAGTTCTTC.

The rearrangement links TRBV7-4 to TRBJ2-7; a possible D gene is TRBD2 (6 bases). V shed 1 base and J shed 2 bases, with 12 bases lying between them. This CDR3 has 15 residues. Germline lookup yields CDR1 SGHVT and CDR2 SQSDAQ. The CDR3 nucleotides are TGTGCCAGCAGCTTAGGGACTAATCGACCCTACGAGCAGTACTTC. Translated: CASSLGTNRPYEQYF.

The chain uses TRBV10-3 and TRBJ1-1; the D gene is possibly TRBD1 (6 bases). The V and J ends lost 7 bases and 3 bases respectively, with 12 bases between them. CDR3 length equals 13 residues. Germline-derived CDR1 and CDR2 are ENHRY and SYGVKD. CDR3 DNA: TGTGCCATCAATCCGACAGGAGACACTGAAGCTTTCTTT. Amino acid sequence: CAINPTGDTEAFF.

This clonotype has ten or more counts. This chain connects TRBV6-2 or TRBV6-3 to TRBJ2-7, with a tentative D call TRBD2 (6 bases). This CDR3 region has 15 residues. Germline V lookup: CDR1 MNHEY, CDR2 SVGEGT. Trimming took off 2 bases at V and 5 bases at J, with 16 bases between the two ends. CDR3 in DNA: TGTGCCAGCAGTTACGGGCAGGGAGGTCTGAACGAGCAGTACGTC. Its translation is CASSYGQGGLNEQYV.

CDR3 coding DNA: TGTGCCAGCAGTTACTCGTCAGATCAGGGGTGGGTTCTCTCACCCCTCCACTTT. It is translated as CASSYSSDQGWVLSPLHF. The chain has TRBV6-5 and TRBJ1-6; possibly TRBD1 for D (6 bases). V lost 0 bases, J lost 10 bases, and 22 bases lay in between. The CDR3 runs 18 residues. Germline V gives CDR1 MNHEY, CDR2 SVGAGI.

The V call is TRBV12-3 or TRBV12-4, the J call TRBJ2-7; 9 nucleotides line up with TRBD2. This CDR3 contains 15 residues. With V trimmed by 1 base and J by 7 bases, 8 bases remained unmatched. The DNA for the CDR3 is TGTGCCAGCAGTTTAGTTGGCGGGGGGGCGGGGGAGCAGTACTTC. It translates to CASSLVGGGAGEQYF.

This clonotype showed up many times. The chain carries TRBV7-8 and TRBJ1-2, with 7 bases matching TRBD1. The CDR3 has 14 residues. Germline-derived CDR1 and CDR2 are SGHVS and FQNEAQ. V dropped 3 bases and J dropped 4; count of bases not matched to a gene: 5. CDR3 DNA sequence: TGTGCCAGCAGCTTGGGACAGACGGTCTATGGCTACACCTTC. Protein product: CASSLGQTVYGYTF.

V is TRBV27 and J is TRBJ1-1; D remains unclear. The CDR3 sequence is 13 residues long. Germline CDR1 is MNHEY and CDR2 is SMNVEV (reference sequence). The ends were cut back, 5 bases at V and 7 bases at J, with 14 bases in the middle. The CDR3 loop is CASSQYWRSEAFF. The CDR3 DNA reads TGTGCCAGCAGTCAATATTGGCGGAGTGAAGCTTTCTTT.

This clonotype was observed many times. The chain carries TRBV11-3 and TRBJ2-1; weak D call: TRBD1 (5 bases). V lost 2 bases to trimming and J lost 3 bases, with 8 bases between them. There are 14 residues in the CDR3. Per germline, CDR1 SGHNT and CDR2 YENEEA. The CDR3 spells CASSLTGYYNEQFF. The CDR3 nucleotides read TGTGCCAGCAGCTTAACAGGTTACTACAATGAGCAGTTCTTC.

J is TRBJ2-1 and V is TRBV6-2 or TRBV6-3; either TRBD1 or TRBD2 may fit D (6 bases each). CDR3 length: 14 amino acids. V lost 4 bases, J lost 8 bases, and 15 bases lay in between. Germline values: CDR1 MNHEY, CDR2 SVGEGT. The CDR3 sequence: CASSFPRGADEQFF. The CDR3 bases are TGTGCCAGCAGTTTTCCGAGGGGGGCCGATGAGCAGTTCTTC.

The CDR3 sequence: CASSSLLTRKETQYF. For the CDR3, the DNA is TGTGCCAGCAGTTCCCTCCTTACTAGGAAAGAGACCCAGTACTTC. This sequence joins TRBV27 and TRBJ2-5, with D maybe TRBD2 (5 bases). CDR3 length: 15 residues. Trimming left V 4 bases short and J 3 bases short, with 15 bases between. Germline-derived CDR1 and CDR2 are MNHEY and SMNVEV (reference sequence).

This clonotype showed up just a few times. This CDR3 reads CASSIVWRGTSSYNEQFF. CDR3 bases: TGTGCCAGTAGTATAGTGTGGAGGGGCACCAGCTCCTACAATGAGCAGTTCTTC. V and J are TRBV19 and TRBJ2-1; tentative D call: TRBD2 (6 bases). CDR1 LNHDA and CDR2 SQIVND come from the germline V gene (reference sequence). The CDR3 consists of 18 residues. The V gene lost 1 base and the J gene lost 0 bases, with 16 bases spanning the gap.